The source of this T cell receptor (beta chain) is a study of beta chain features in type 1 diabetes. Study-level findings and limits: Sequencing used cDNA, and cells with high TCR expression could therefore be over-represented. When Type 1 diabetes patients were examined, their TCRB CDR3s proved moderately but significantly shorter in all four CD4+ subsets.

Regarding this clone: Its antigen is still unknown.

Sorted cells reached over 95% purity in every population. Investigators reverse transcribed all isolated RNA, so they sequenced expressed TCRB transcripts. The repertoire was sequenced with immunoSEQ multiplex PCR; TCRdb's copy has only in-frame clones and lacks some. The table shows around 40,000 clones, with roughly 70% occurring only once. This CDR3 has 11 amino acids. V was cut by 8 bases and J by 10 bases, with 12 bases left in between. Germline loops: CDR1 SEHNR, CDR2 FQNEAQ (reference sequence). Sequenced input: Tregs from blood. V and J are TRBV7-9 and TRBJ2-1, with a tentative D call TRBD2 (6 bases). The clonotype comes from a woman between 18 and 29 years old with type 1 diabetes. This chain's CDR3 is CASGHRGEQFF. CDR3 sequence (DNA): TGTGCCAGCGGACACCGGGGGGAGCAGTTCTTC.